This T cell receptor (beta chain) originates from a study of identifying expanded T cells in peripheral blood. TCRdb's copy holds only in-frame clones and misses some; the assay was immunoSEQ multiplex PCR. The data contain about 78,000 clones, 84% of them singletons. The sequence was obtained from a person aged 18 to 75 in good health. The sample comprised blood.

The CDR3 here is CASSRTGDLGQFF. The CDR3 bases are TGTGCCAGTAGTCGGACAGGGGATTTGGGGCAGTTCTTC. The chain has TRBV19 and TRBJ2-1, with 9 nucleotides matching TRBD1. The trim removed 5 bases at V and 12 bases at J, leaving 8 bases unmatched. Looked up from germline, CDR1 is LNHDA and CDR2 is SQIVND (reference sequence). This CDR3 is built from 13 residues. Supplemented by reference TRBV19 and TRBJ2-1, the full variable domain reads DGGITQSPKYLFRKEGQNVTLSCEQNLNHDAMYWYRQDPGQGLRLIYYSQIVNDFQKGDIAEGYSVSREKKESFPLTVTSAQKNPTAFYLCASSRTGDLGQFFGPGTRLTVL.